Shown below are 28 T cell receptor beta chains from a single sample sequenced in a study of blood T cell repertoires in COVID-19. Assay used: immunoSEQ multiplex PCR; TCRdb lists only in-frame clones, some missing. The sample has approximately 330,000 clones, roughly 89% seen once. Sequenced sample: peripheral blood. The receptors were gathered from a man younger than 45 with COVID-19, enrolled during active disease.

J is TRBJ2-5 and V is TRBV6-5; a weak D match, TRBD1 (5 bases). The CDR3 is 14 residues long. Germline CDR1 and CDR2: MNHEY and SVGAGI. The germline V and J ends were trimmed by 8 bases and 1 base, with 14 bases remaining between them. The CDR3 here is CASVLDSLQETQYF. In DNA, the CDR3 is TGTGCCAGCGTCCTAGACAGTCTCCAAGAGACCCAGTACTTC.

The J gene is TRBJ2-5, the V gene TRBV5-1; 11 positions match TRBD1. J gave up 5 bases and V 1 base, and 13 bases lay outside the gene matches. This CDR3 comprises 18 residues. In germline, CDR1 is SGHRS, CDR2 YFSETQ. The CDR3 DNA reads as TGCGCCAGCAGCTTGTATAGGACGGGACAGGGGGTCGGGGAGACCCAGTACTTC. Its translation: CASSLYRTGQGVGETQYF.

The chain is built from TRBV7-8 and TRBJ2-2; tentative D call: TRBD1 (6 bases). The V end lost 5 bases, the J end lost 2 bases, and 9 bases lay between the germline ends. CDR3 length: 14 residues. In germline, CDR1 is SGHVS, CDR2 FQNEAQ. The CDR3 nucleotides are TGTGCCAGCAGCGGGACACCCAACACCGGGGAGCTGTTTTTT. Translation gives CASSGTPNTGELFF.

V usage is TRBV4-3 and J usage is TRBJ2-7, with TRBD2 matching 14 bases. V trimming: 4 bases; J trimming: 3 bases; junction bases outside the gene matches: 5. The germline CDR1 and CDR2 sequences are LGHNA and YSLEER. The CDR3 extends over 16 amino acids. CDR3 sequence: CASSPNGLAGGYEQYF. Here the CDR3 DNA reads TGCGCCAGCAGCCCTAACGGACTAGCGGGAGGCTACGAGCAGTACTTC.

The V call is TRBV21-1, the J call TRBJ2-7; TRBD1, the D gene given by the table, was not confirmed from the DNA. TRBV21-1 is deemed a pseudogene. The CDR3 loop spans 16 amino acids. The CDR3: CASSKVTGTPNYEQYF. CDR3 coding DNA: TGTGCCAGCAGCAAAGTGACCGGGACACCCAACTACGAGCAGTACTTC.

The chain joins TRBV7-3 to TRBJ2-3, with 10 bases lining up with TRBD2. The V gene end was trimmed by 4 bases and the J gene end by 6 bases; junction bases not matched to a gene: 4. Germline V gives CDR1 SGHTA, CDR2 FQGTGA. The CDR3 loop spans 14 amino acids. The CDR3 DNA follows: TGTGCCAGCAGCTCTAGCGGGGGAGGGGATACGCAGTATTTT. It is translated as CASSSSGGGDTQYF.

The chain links TRBV9 to TRBJ2-1; D gene uncertain. Germline V lookup: CDR1 SGDLS, CDR2 YYNGEE. V dropped 4 bases and J dropped 7 bases, with 21 bases sitting between them. CDR3 length: 16 amino acids. CDR3 in DNA: TGTGCCAGCAGCCCCCGTGGGCTCTCCGATTTAAATGAGCAGTTCTTC. Translated, it gives CASSPRGLSDLNEQFF.

The V gene is TRBV18, the J gene TRBJ2-1, with D hard to call. The CDR3 length is 12 residues. V was cut by 1 base and J by 10 bases, with 8 bases left in between. Germline CDR1 and CDR2: KGHSH and LQKENI. This CDR3 is CASSPQQKEQFF. In DNA, the CDR3 is TGTGCCAGCTCACCACAACAAAAGGAGCAGTTCTTC. The full variable domain, in which reference TRBV18 and TRBJ2-1 provide the parts outside the CDR3, is NAGVMQNPRHLVRRRGQEARLRCSPMKGHSHVYWYRQLPEEGLKFMVYLQKENIIDESGMPKERFSAEFPKEGPSILRIQQVVRGDSAAYFCASSPQQKEQFFGPGTRLTVL.

The chain employs TRBV15 and TRBJ2-2; 12 bases match TRBD1. The CDR3 contains 19 residues. Germline V gene data show CDR1 as LNHNV and CDR2 as YYDKDF (reference sequence). Trimming took 5 bases from V and 5 from J; bases not matched to a gene: 15. As DNA, the CDR3 is TGTGCCACCAGCGATTCCGGGACAGGGGGCCCCGTGGGGACCGGGGAGCTGTTTTTT. The encoded protein is CATSDSGTGGPVGTGELFF.

The CDR3 region has the DNA TGTGCCAGTAGCCCAAGGGGCCGACAGATCAATCAGCCCCAGCATTTT. Amino acids: CASSPRGRQINQPQHF. The chain couples TRBV19 to TRBJ1-5; D might be TRBD1 (5 bases). The CDR3 length is 16 residues. The germline V and J ends were trimmed by 6 bases and 3 bases, with 18 bases remaining between them. Per the germline V gene, CDR1 is LNHDA and CDR2 is SQIVND (reference sequence).

The chain employs TRBV9 and TRBJ2-3; a possible D gene is TRBD2 (7 bases). CDR3 size: 18 residues. Between the trimmed V and J ends, which lost 0 bases and 4 bases, there was a span of 21 bases. Germline CDR1 reads SGDLS; CDR2 reads YYNGEE. The CDR3 DNA reads as TGTGCCAGCAGCGTAGGAGGTGTTGGGGGGGCCCGAGCAGATACGCAGTATTTT. Protein product: CASSVGGVGGARADTQYF.

The genes are TRBV6-5 and TRBJ1-2; 7 bases are a match to TRBD1. After removal of 6 bases from V and 3 bases from J, the junction contained 4 bases not matched to a gene. The CDR3 length is 13 residues. From germline, CDR1 is MNHEY and CDR2 SVGAGI. DNA for the CDR3: TGTGCCAGCAGAGGACAGGAGTACTATGGCTACACCTTC. Translation: CASRGQEYYGYTF.

The chain employs TRBV7-2 and TRBJ2-3; 7 bases are shared with TRBD2. The CDR3 totals 15 residues. CDR1 is SGHTA and CDR2 is FQGNSA in the germline V gene. J lost 1 base, V lost 2 bases, and 3 bases had no gene match. The chain's CDR3 is CASSLMAGGTDTQYF. The CDR3 coding sequence is TGTGCCAGCAGCTTAATGGCGGGGGGCACAGATACGCAGTATTTT.

This sequence joins TRBV6-4 and TRBJ2-1; TRBD2 matches 13 bases. The CDR3 is made up of 15 amino acids. V dropped 6 bases and J dropped 6; count of bases not matched to a gene: 5. Germline CDR1 reads MRHNA; CDR2 reads SNTAGT. The CDR3 bases are TGTGCCAGCAGCCTACTAGCGGGAGGGCCCAATGAGCAGTTCTTC. Its translation is CASSLLAGGPNEQFF.

This rearrangement joins TRBV12-5 to TRBJ1-2; D possibly corresponds to TRBD1 (6 bases). The V gene's germline CDR1 is LGHNT and CDR2 FRNRAP. The CDR3 is 19 amino acids. Trimming pared 6 bases from V and 0 bases from J, leaving 26 bases between. CDR3 residues: CASGPKRERQGPPNYGYTF. The CDR3 DNA reads as TGTGCTAGTGGCCCTAAAAGGGAACGCCAGGGGCCCCCTAACTATGGCTACACCTTC.

V and J are TRBV21-1 and TRBJ2-7; the table names TRBD2, a call not compared with the DNA. TRBV21-1 is a recognized pseudogene. CDR3 length: 14 amino acids. The CDR3 loop is CASSTRTSGIEQYF. The CDR3, as DNA: TGTGCCAGCAGCACAAGGACTAGCGGGATCGAGCAGTACTTC.

This chain links TRBV24-1 with TRBJ1-6; 7 bases line up with TRBD1. Germline CDR1 KGHDR, CDR2 SFDVKD. The CDR3 runs to 16 residues. V lost 3 bases to trimming and J lost 7 bases; unmatched junction nucleotides: 8. The CDR3 DNA reads TGTGCCACCAGTGATCCAGGGGGACGTAACAATTCACCCCTCCACTTT. Translating it yields CATSDPGGRNNSPLHF.

The J gene is TRBJ1-2, the V gene TRBV7-9; D remains ambiguous. The CDR3 runs to 13 residues. CDR1 and CDR2 (germline): SEHNR, FQNEAQ (reference sequence). Trimming removed 4 bases at V and 7 bases at J, with 13 bases between. CDR3 sequence reads: CASSSNSPSGYTF. The DNA for the CDR3 is TGTGCCAGCAGCTCGAACAGCCCTTCTGGCTACACCTTC.

The V and J genes are TRBV24-1 and TRBJ1-5, with 11 bases matching TRBD1. Germline V gene data show CDR1 as KGHDR and CDR2 as SFDVKD. Trimming at V came to 1 base and at J to 6 bases, leaving 16 bases not matched to a gene. The CDR3 has 20 amino acids. The CDR3 is CATSDFRIRTGGEIGQPQHF. The CDR3 coding sequence is TGTGCCACCAGTGATTTCCGGATTAGGACAGGGGGCGAGATCGGTCAGCCCCAGCATTTT.

The rearrangement links TRBV13 to TRBJ1-2, with unresolved D. The CDR3 is 15 residues long. The germline V gene encodes CDR1 PRHDT and CDR2 FYEKMQ (reference sequence). V was pared by 0 bases and J by 3 bases, with 11 bases between. In DNA form, the CDR3 reads TGTGCCAGCAGCTTAGGGCGGAGGGCGGACTATGGCTACACCTTC. Amino acid sequence: CASSLGRRADYGYTF.

The V gene is TRBV6-5, the J gene TRBJ2-1; TRBD2 is a possible D gene (7 bases). There are 15 residues in the CDR3. V was cut by 6 bases and J by 5 bases, with 17 bases left in between. CDR1 is MNHEY and CDR2 is SVGAGI in the germline V gene. CDR3 region: CASSRHREGNNEQFF. As DNA, the CDR3 is TGTGCCAGCAGCCGTCACAGGGAGGGAAACAATGAGCAGTTCTTC.

The chain is built from TRBV7-8 and TRBJ2-2; D is possibly TRBD1 (6 bases). V was cut by 4 bases and J by 5 bases, with 14 bases left in between. This CDR3 region has 15 residues. Per the germline V gene, CDR1 is SGHVS and CDR2 is FQNEAQ. In DNA form, the CDR3 reads TGTGCCAGCAGCTCGAAACAGGGTGGAACCGGGGAGCTGTTTTTT. Amino acids: CASSSKQGGTGELFF.

J is TRBJ1-2 and V is TRBV3-1 (or the pseudogene TRBV3-2), with 11 bases aligning to TRBD1. CDR3 length equals 16 residues. V shed 2 bases, J shed 2 bases, and the junction held 4 bases outside the gene matches. Germline CDR1 is LGHDT and CDR2 is YNNKEL (reference sequence). The CDR3 loop reads CASSQQRTGGNYGYTF. Written as DNA, the CDR3 is TGTGCCAGCAGCCAACAAAGGACAGGGGGCAACTATGGCTACACCTTC.

J is TRBJ2-6 and V is TRBV3-1 (or the pseudogene TRBV3-2); tentative D call: TRBD1 (5 bases). CDR1 and CDR2 (germline): LGHDT, YNNKEL (reference sequence). The CDR3 length is 16 residues. V lost 6 bases to trimming and J lost 4 bases, with 16 bases between them. The CDR3: CASSQGSALGANVLTF. CDR3 nucleotide sequence: TGTGCCAGCAGTCAGGGATCTGCTCTGGGGGCCAACGTCCTGACTTTC.

V and J are TRBV29-1 and TRBJ2-1; 10 bases are shared with TRBD2. The CDR3 extends over 14 amino acids. Looked up from germline, CDR1 is SQVTM and CDR2 is ANQGSEA. With 7 bases clipped from V and 6 bases from J, the junction kept 9 bases outside the gene matches. The DNA of the CDR3 is TGCAGCGCCGCCGGGACTAGCGCGGTCAATGAGCAGTTCTTC. This codes for CSAAGTSAVNEQFF.

This clone was detected only a few times. The genes are TRBV4-3 and TRBJ1-2; a weak D match, TRBD1 (6 bases). This CDR3 region has 15 residues. The V gene's germline CDR1 is LGHNA and CDR2 YSLEER. V lost 0 bases, J lost 0 bases, and 8 bases lay in between. The CDR3 DNA sequence: TGCGCCAGCAGCCAAGACAGGGGACCTAACTATGGCTACACCTTC. It is translated as CASSQDRGPNYGYTF.

The chain links TRBV28 to TRBJ2-7; possible D gene TRBD2, 5 bases. From germline, CDR1 is MDHEN and CDR2 SYDVKM. This CDR3 has 12 residues. Trimming shortened V by 5 bases and J by 5 bases, and 10 bases separated the two germline ends. CDR3 coding DNA: TGTGCCAGCAGTCCCCTCGGGGACGAGCAGTACTTC. It specifies CASSPLGDEQYF. Supplemented by reference TRBV28 and TRBJ2-7, the full variable domain reads DVKVTQSSRYLVKRTGEKVFLECVQDMDHENMFWYRQDPGLGLRLIYFSYDVKMKEKGDIPEGYSVSREKKERFSLILESASTNQTSMYLCASSPLGDEQYFGPGTRLTVT.

V usage is TRBV6-6 and J usage is TRBJ2-3; 11 nucleotides match TRBD1. Trimming took 10 bases from V and 4 from J; bases not matched to a gene: 7. There are 14 residues in the CDR3. Germline V gene lookup returns CDR1 MNHNY and CDR2 SVGAGI (reference sequence). CDR3 protein: CATTWGQGADTQYF. The DNA for the CDR3 is TGTGCCACAACATGGGGACAGGGGGCAGATACGCAGTATTTT.